Listed here are 9 T cell receptor beta chains from one sample, sequenced in a study of spatial heterogeneity in lung cancer. Time point given: sample taken at primary tumor resection. Whole RNA obtained from tumor, nontumor lung or frozen PBMC underwent sequencing without sorting. TCRdb reprocessed the 5' RACE reads with MiXCR, giving one entry per CDR3 protein. The repertoire holds fewer than 850 distinct CDR3 sequences, around 21% seen once, with 15% in the top ten. This specimen consisted of PBMCs, obtained at surgery. These receptors came from a male donor with early-stage non-small cell lung cancer.

This clonotype was found a few times. The size of this beta chain means little, since it is a stray read in a library made for alpha chains. This chain uses TRBV20-1 with TRBJ2-7, with 7 bases lining up with TRBD1. This CDR3 has 14 amino acids. CDR1 DFQATT and CDR2 SNEGSKA come from the germline V gene (reference sequence). Germline trimming cut 6 bases from V and 3 bases from J; bases unmatched to any gene: 11. CDR3 bases: TGCAGTGCAACCCCCGTGGCAGGGGGCTACGAGCAGTACTTC. Protein sequence: CSATPVAGGYEQYF.

By sample share, this clonotype is large. The library was prepared for alpha chains; this beta chain is a stray read, so its frequency means little. The chain combines TRBV27 with TRBJ2-1, with 10 nucleotides matching TRBD2. The V and J ends lost 7 bases and 7 bases, in that order; junction bases with no gene match: 7. The CDR3 runs to 14 residues. Germline assignment: CDR1 MNHEY and CDR2 SMNVEV (reference sequence). This CDR3 is CASIQRGGLNEQFF. The CDR3 DNA sequence: TGTGCCAGCATCCAGCGGGGGGGCCTTAATGAGCAGTTCTTC.

A few counts support this clonotype. This beta chain is a stray read from a library made for alpha chains; its abundance is not meaningful. The CDR3: CASSSPQEEQVDTQYF. Here the CDR3 DNA reads TGTGCCAGCAGTTCCCCCCAGGAGGAACAAGTGGATACGCAGTATTTT. The chain uses TRBV28 and TRBJ2-3; weak D call: TRBD2 (5 bases). V was shortened by 4 bases and J by 6 bases, with 20 bases between the two germline ends. The CDR3 consists of 16 residues. Per the germline V gene, CDR1 is MDHEN and CDR2 is SYDVKM.

Remarks on this clonotype: For a library built for alpha chains, this beta chain is a stray read; little rests on its size. The V and J genes are TRBV28 and TRBJ1-6; D unclear. CDR1 and CDR2 from the germline V gene are MDHEN and SYDVKM. V was cut by 5 bases and J by 0 bases, with 8 bases left in between. The length of the CDR3 is 15 residues. The CDR3 region has the DNA TGTGCCAGCAGTCCGAGGAGCTCCTATAATTCACCCCTCCACTTT. As protein: CASSPRSSYNSPLHF.

To note about this clonotype: This beta chain is an unintended read in a library built for alpha chains; its size means little. The chain links TRBV20-1 to TRBJ2-5, with D possibly being TRBD1 or TRBD2 (6 bases each). CDR3 length: 14 amino acids. Germline V lookup: CDR1 DFQATT, CDR2 SNEGSKA (reference sequence). V dropped 5 bases and J dropped 1 base, with 14 bases sitting between them. The CDR3 protein is CSAAWGASQETQYF. Here the CDR3 DNA reads TGCAGTGCTGCCTGGGGGGCCTCCCAAGAGACCCAGTACTTC.

In its sample, this clonotype was seen a few times. In a library made to pick up alpha chains, this beta chain is a stray read with a size that means little. The V and J genes are TRBV7-9 and TRBJ2-5, with 9 bases identical to TRBD2. The trim removed 4 bases at V and 4 bases at J, leaving 7 bases unmatched. This CDR3 region has 15 residues. Germline V gene lookup returns CDR1 SEHNR and CDR2 FQNEAQ (reference sequence). The CDR3 DNA reads as TGTGCCAGCAGCTCCAGCGGGGGGATGCGAGAGACCCAGTACTTC. Encoded protein: CASSSSGGMRETQYF.

In this sample, this clonotype turned up a few times. This beta chain is an unintended read in a library built for alpha chains; its size means little. The gene calls are TRBV29-1 and TRBJ2-3; tentative D call: TRBD1 (7 bases). This CDR3 region has 15 residues. V was shortened by 1 base and J by 9 bases, with 20 bases between the two germline ends. Germline V lookup: CDR1 SQVTM, CDR2 ANQGSEA. The CDR3 protein is CSVEGDREVTSTQYF. Written as DNA, the CDR3 is TGCAGCGTTGAAGGTGACAGGGAGGTTACTTCCACGCAGTATTTT.

Details on this clonotype: This beta chain is a stray sequence in a library constructed for alpha chains; its clone size is not meaningful. The chain joins TRBV6-4 to TRBJ1-4, with a tentative D call TRBD1 (6 bases). In germline, CDR1 is MRHNA, CDR2 SNTAGT. The length of the CDR3 is 13 residues. V was cut by 2 bases and J by 10 bases, with 11 bases left in between. CDR3 in amino acids: CASSDDRRGKLFF. The CDR3 DNA follows: TGTGCCAGCAGTGACGACAGGAGGGGAAAACTGTTTTTT.

This clonotype was detected only a few times. This beta chain turned up in a library designed for alpha chains; as an off-target read, its abundance says little. The chain links TRBV7-2 to TRBJ2-7; D gene uncertain. The ends were cut back, 1 base at V and 7 bases at J, with 8 bases in the middle. The CDR3 loop spans 12 amino acids. The germline CDR1 and CDR2 sequences are SGHTA and FQGNSA. The CDR3 DNA sequence: TGTGCCAGCAGCTTAGGGTTGCAGGAGCAGTACTTC. It codes for CASSLGLQEQYF.